The sequence of this TCR beta chain was determined in a study of blood T cell repertoires in COVID-19. As for the study in general: Collection of acute and convalescent COVID-19 samples took place in the United States, Italy and Spain.

In the authors' methods: Using reference gene primer amplification, nucleated cell counts were estimated. TCRdb's table, derived via immunoSEQ multiplex PCR, lists solely in-frame clones and lacks some. From that table come the V and J calls and clone size; the DNA was used to work out D and trimming. The repertoire holds approximately 350,000 clones, 75% to 90% seen once, with roughly 1% in the top ten. Each participant's cohort was designated according to participant-reported clinical history. The CDR3 spans 18 residues. CDR1 is MDHEN and CDR2 is SYDVKM in the germline V gene. With V trimmed by 6 bases and J by 3 bases, 16 bases remained unmatched.

The sequenced sample was PBMCs or T cells enriched from blood (not recorded which). The TCR originated in a young man who had recovered from COVID-19. The chain has TRBV28 and TRBJ2-5; 10 nucleotides line up with TRBD2. The chain's CDR3 is CASSSLGTSEGGKETQYF. DNA of the CDR3: TGTGCCAGCAGCTCCCTCGGGACTAGCGAGGGGGGGAAAGAGACCCAGTACTTC. Variable domain in full (rest from reference TRBV28 and TRBJ2-5): DVKVTQSSRYLVKRTGEKVFLECVQDMDHENMFWYRQDPGLGLRLIYFSYDVKMKEKGDIPEGYSVSREKKERFSLILESASTNQTSMYLCASSSLGTSEGGKETQYFGPGTRLLVL.